This T cell receptor (beta chain) was captured in a study of breast tumors, draining lymph nodes, adjacent tissues. Worth noting for this clonotype: What it binds is not known. The junction departs from the called germline gene at one end, perhaps through a read error.

MiXCR, applied by TCRdb to the multiplex PCR reads, yields one record per CDR3 protein. The sample records over 250,000 distinct CDR3 sequences, under 35% being singletons. Overall study findings and caveats: Luminal-like breast cancer showed significantly greater tumor-nontumor repertoire similarity than basal-like breast cancer did.

The germline V gene has CDR1 LGHNT and CDR2 FRNRAP. This CDR3 contains 14 residues. Axillary draining lymph nodes of breast cancer patients supplied the node samples. Sequenced input: axillary lymph node tissue. The chain combines TRBV12-5 with TRBJ1-2; D gene ambiguous. This TCR was sampled from a female donor with breast cancer. Some clones in this sample may be carry-over from other donors' samples. The CDR3, as DNA: TGTGCTGGTGGTGGCCCGCTTGTGGGCTATGGCTACACCTTC. Protein: CAGGGPLVGYGYTF.